The clone carrying this T cell receptor beta chain came up many times. The antigen is undetermined. This specimen belongs to a study of neurological immune-mediated disorders. Study results and limitations: HTLV-1-associated myelopathy had the most TCR clonal expansion, and multiple sclerosis had the least, less than healthy controls.

Germline V gene sequence: CDR1 ENHRY, CDR2 SYGVKD. J gave up 6 bases and V 9 bases, and 12 bases lay outside the gene matches. The CDR3 has 15 amino acids. The cDNA came from 5'RACE, which used 10-nucleotide random UMIs. From 15-18 subjects, over 190 million TCR-beta sequences were obtained in each sequencing run. TCRdb re-derived calls from the 5' RACE reads in MiXCR, one entry per CDR3 protein. The sample has tens of thousands of distinct CDR3 sequences, 12% seen once. Sequencing was performed on PBMCs. The gene calls are TRBV10-3 and TRBJ2-1; 9 nucleotides agree with TRBD1. The TCR originated in a woman aged 55-69 years with HTLV-1-associated myelopathy (HAM/TSP). CDR3 amino acids: CAIQLGQGQGNEQFF. CDR3 bases: TGTGCCATACAACTCGGACAGGGGCAGGGCAATGAGCAGTTCTTC.